This is a list of T cell receptor beta chains from one sample in a study of blood T cell repertoires in COVID-19. Measured with immunoSEQ multiplex PCR; TCRdb has only the in-frame clones, and not every one. The table shows about 80,000 clones, with 80% to 85% occurring only once. The sample comprised peripheral blood. The receptors were sampled from a woman between 65 and 79 years old with acute or convalescent COVID-19. The conserved cysteine and the conserved F or W are not part of the CDR3 here.

j_gene: TRBJ2-2
v_gene: TRBV5-6
CDR3aa: ASSFGTGGTGELF

j_gene: TRBJ2-1
v_gene: TRBV12-5
CDR3aa: ASGLVTSGTTYNEQF

j_gene: TRBJ2-7
v_gene: TRBV4-1
CDR3aa: ASSQEGSGRVFRSYEQY

j_gene: TRBJ2-1
v_gene: TRBV7-3
CDR3aa: ASRPGGLTDEQF

j_gene: TRBJ2-2
v_gene: TRBV5-1
CDR3aa: ASSLNTMWRNTGELF

j_gene: TRBJ2-2
v_gene: TRBV2
CDR3aa: ASSVRGSTGELF

j_gene: TRBJ1-1
v_gene: TRBV7-9
CDR3aa: ASSLAAWGLEAF

j_gene: TRBJ1-1
v_gene: TRBV5-4
CDR3aa: ASSLDSRDDTEAF

j_gene: TRBJ2-4
v_gene: TRBV5-1
CDR3aa: ASSFTGVGKNIQY

j_gene: TRBJ1-5
v_gene: TRBV10-2
CDR3aa: ASSEGARQPQH

j_gene: TRBJ2-2
v_gene: TRBV24-1
CDR3aa: ATSDRASSGRRGGELF